This T cell receptor (beta chain) was identified during a study of T cell responses to AZD1222 COVID-19 vaccine. Overall study results and limits: Clonal diversity was possibly underestimated; the donors were predominantly white British and more often female. Recipients of AZD1222 seropositive at baseline numbered only 5 or 6.

Germline CDR1 reads SGHVS; CDR2 reads FQNEAQ. V was pared by 4 bases and J by 5 bases, with 9 bases of the junction left unmatched. The CDR3 runs 15 residues. Pooling of second doses given at about 4 or about 12 weeks was done. Some clones are missing from TCRdb's copy, which holds only in-frame ones; the method was immunoSEQ multiplex PCR. The table includes approximately 80,000 clones, approximately 85% detected once. As regards this clone: No antigen is known for it.

This clonotype was sampled from an adult who received the AZD1222 COVID-19 vaccine. The chain has TRBV7-8 and TRBJ2-5, with 8 bases lining up with TRBD1. The sequencing here drew on peripheral blood, taken 28 days after the second AZD1222 dose. This CDR3 reads CASSSGQGTSETQYF. CDR3 nucleotide sequence: TGTGCCAGCAGCTCCGGACAGGGTACATCGGAGACCCAGTACTTC.